The clone carrying this T cell receptor beta chain was seen only once. What it recognizes is unknown. Naive CD45RA+ and memory CD45RA-negative subsets were split from CD4+ cells. This sample stems from a study of shared clonotypes between healthy human individuals. Study-level information: CD4 naive cells filled three plates per donor, CD4 memory three, CD8 naive two and CD8 memory one.

General study results and limits: Larger richness was generally estimated for naive than memory subsets. Rarefaction showed sorted-subset sequencing was incomplete despite large depth.

Between the trimmed V and J ends, which lost 5 bases and 5 bases, there was a span of 13 bases. In germline, CDR1 is SEHNR, CDR2 FQNEAQ (reference sequence). The length of the CDR3 is 13 residues. The repertoire was sequenced with immunoSEQ multiplex PCR; TCRdb's copy has only in-frame clones and lacks some. In the table there are 730,000 or so clones, roughly 78% of which are singletons. This sequence joins TRBV7-9 and TRBJ2-7, with TRBD1 as a possible D gene (6 bases). The clonotype comes from a woman aged 25-40 years in good health. The specimen sequenced was memory CD4+ T cells sorted from blood. Specified subset: CD45RA-negative fraction. The CDR3 sequence is CASSQRQADEQYF. The CDR3 DNA sequence: TGTGCCAGCAGCCAACGACAGGCCGACGAGCAGTACTTC. Full variable domain (missing parts from reference TRBV7-9 and TRBJ2-7): DTGVSQNPRHKITKRGQNVTFRCDPISEHNRLYWYRQTLGQGPEFLTYFQNEAQLEKSRLLSDRFSAERPKGSFSTLEIQRTEQGDSAMYLCASSQRQADEQYFGPGTRLTVT.